This T cell receptor beta chain was observed in a study of CD8+CD57+ T cells in acquired aplastic anemia. Across the whole study: Recorded DNA amounts for sorted CD4+ and CD8+ cells had an average of around 3 ug.

Genomic DNA, the template, was used for profiling of the TCR beta VDJ and CDR3. TCRdb re-called the reads with MiXCR, one entry per CDR3 protein. The sample has roughly 250,000 distinct CDR3 sequences; 82% are singletons. Patients picked for sequencing had shown CD8+CD57+ cell expansion detected by flow cytometry. None of the patients had been given any therapy when their blood was sampled. As regards this clonotype: One end of the junction does not line up with germline, which may come from a read error.

The CDR3 length is 14 residues. Germline values: CDR1 SGHVS, CDR2 FQNEAQ. This clonotype originated in a human donor with aplastic anemia. The sequenced sample consisted of sorted CD4+, CD8+, or CD8+CD57+ T cells (not recorded which) from PBMCs. The chain combines TRBV7-8 with TRBJ2-5; D may be TRBD1 or TRBD2 (5 bases each). CDR3 region: CASSRGSSYGANDF. The CDR3 DNA reads TGTGCCAGCAGCAGAGGCAGTAGCTACGGGGCCAACGACTTC. The full variable domain, its missing parts supplied by reference TRBV7-8 and TRBJ2-5, is GAGVSQSPRYKVAKRGQDVALRCDPISGHVSLFWYQQALGQGPEFLTYFQNEAQLDKSGLPSDRFFAERPEGSVSTLKIQRTQQEDSAVYLCASSRGSSYGANDFGPGTRLLVL.